The 3 T cell receptor beta chains reported below all come from one sample, sequenced in a study of blood T cell repertoires in COVID-19. The data were produced by immunoSEQ multiplex PCR, yet TCRdb's version contains in-frame clones alone and is incomplete. The top ten clones hold less than 1.5% of a sample with approximately 81,000 clones, roughly 89% of them seen once. Sequencing was carried out using PBMCs or T cells enriched from blood (not recorded which). The receptor source for this set is a woman aged 50 to 60 with acute COVID-19.

V and J are TRBV30 and TRBJ2-2; 9 bases line up with TRBD1. The CDR3 contains 14 residues. V lost 3 bases and J lost 6; bases outside the gene matches: 5. Germline V gives CDR1 GTSNPN, CDR2 SVGIG (reference sequence). The CDR3, as DNA: TGTGCCTGGAGAGGACAGGGGAGTCCCGGGGAGCTGTTTTTT. Its translation: CAWRGQGSPGELFF.

The genes are TRBV30 and TRBJ2-1, with 8 bases aligning to TRBD2. The CDR3 runs 15 residues. V was clipped by 5 bases and J by 7 bases; unmatched bases: 13. Per germline, CDR1 GTSNPN and CDR2 SVGIG (reference sequence). The DNA for the CDR3 is TGTGCCTGGGAAAAACTAGCGGCCACTAATAATGAGCAGTTCTTC. Amino acid sequence: CAWEKLAATNNEQFF.

This chain links TRBV4-3 with TRBJ2-1; 12 bases match TRBD1. Germline lookup yields CDR1 LGHNA and CDR2 YSLEER. The CDR3 sequence is 15 residues long. The J segment lost 9 bases and the V segment lost 1 base, leaving 4 bases of the junction unmatched. The DNA of the CDR3 is TGCGCCAGCAGCCAAGCGGGACAGGGGGCTCTTGAGCAGTTCTTC. Its translation is CASSQAGQGALEQFF.